A selection of T cell receptor beta chains follows, all from one sample in a study of blood T cell repertoires in COVID-19. This table comes from immunoSEQ multiplex PCR, and its TCRdb copy is limited to in-frame clones, with some not included. This sample has about 200,000 clones, with around 80% found just once. The sequenced sample consisted of peripheral blood. The receptors here all came from a woman in her 70s with acute or convalescent COVID-19. CDR3s include the opening cysteine and the closing phenylalanine or tryptophan. Fields, in order: clone size, D gene, V gene, J gene, CDR3 DNA, CDR3 protein. D genes are given only for firm matches. Clone sizes are given selectively: once, few, many, or a class where the clone is expanded.

size: NA
D: TRBD1
V: TRBV4-2
J: TRBJ2-1
DNA: TGTGCCAGCAGCCTGGACAGGGGGCGCGAGCAGTTCTTC
CDR3: CASSLDRGREQFF

size: NA
D: NA
V: TRBV29-1
J: TRBJ2-6
DNA: TGCAGCGTTGCCCTGTTTGGGGCCAACGTCCTGACTTTC
CDR3: CSVALFGANVLTF

size: few
D: TRBD2
V: TRBV3-1/TRBV3-2
J: TRBJ2-3
DNA: TGTGCCAGCAGCCACGCGAGCGGGAGTAGGTCAGATACGCAGTATTTT
CDR3: CASSHASGSRSDTQYF

size: NA
D: NA
V: TRBV19
J: TRBJ1-3
DNA: TGTGCCAGTAGTGAGGCAACTGGAAACACCATATATTTT
CDR3: CASSEATGNTIYF

size: once
D: NA
V: TRBV24-1
J: TRBJ2-5
DNA: TGTGCCACCAGTGACCATAGACAGGGAGGAGGAGAGACCCAGTACTTC
CDR3: CATSDHRQGGGETQYF

size: NA
D: TRBD1
V: TRBV28
J: TRBJ1-4
DNA: TGTGCCAGCGAGATAGGGGGGACAGGGCATGAAAAACTGTTTTTT
CDR3: CASEIGGTGHEKLFF

size: NA
D: TRBD2
V: TRBV6-4
J: TRBJ2-6
DNA: TGTGCCAGCAGTGACAGGGGACTAGCGGGAGAAGGGCGGGGGAGCTCTGGGGCCAACGTCCTGACTTTC
CDR3: CASSDRGLAGEGRGSSGANVLTF

size: NA
D: TRBD2
V: TRBV5-4
J: TRBJ2-3
DNA: TGTGCCAGCAGCTTCTCCGGGACTAGCTACACAGATACGCAGTATTTT
CDR3: CASSFSGTSYTDTQYF

size: NA
D: TRBD2
V: TRBV5-1
J: TRBJ2-1
DNA: TGCGCCAGCAGCTTGGGACTAGCGGGGAGCTCCTACAATGAGCAGTTCTTC
CDR3: CASSLGLAGSSYNEQFF

size: once
D: TRBD2
V: TRBV9
J: TRBJ2-2
DNA: TGTGCCAGCAGCCCACTGGGAGGGAGCACCCCCGGGGAGCTGTTTTTT
CDR3: CASSPLGGSTPGELFF

size: NA
D: NA
V: TRBV11-2
J: TRBJ1-2
DNA: TGTGCCAGCAGCCCCGACAGTAACTATGGCTACACCTTC
CDR3: CASSPDSNYGYTF

size: NA
D: TRBD1
V: TRBV24-1
J: TRBJ2-2
DNA: TGTGCCACCAGTGATTTCTCCGGACAGGGGGCGGCGACCGGGGAGCTGTTTTTT
CDR3: CATSDFSGQGAATGELFF

size: NA
D: NA
V: TRBV14
J: TRBJ1-6
DNA: TGTGCCAGCAGTCTAACAGGGCCCTCACCCCTCCACTTT
CDR3: CASSLTGPSPLHF

size: NA
D: NA
V: TRBV28
J: TRBJ1-1
DNA: TGTGCCAGCAACACCTTGACACAGAACACTGAAGCTTTCTTT
CDR3: CASNTLTQNTEAFF

size: NA
D: TRBD1
V: TRBV7-9
J: TRBJ1-2
DNA: TGTGCCAGCAGCTATTATCAGGGGGACGGCTACACCTTC
CDR3: CASSYYQGDGYTF

size: NA
D: NA
V: TRBV12-2
J: TRBJ2-7
DNA: TGTGCAAGTCGCGTAGGTGGGACTAGCGTTATTGTTGAGCAGTACTTC
CDR3: CASRVGGTSVIVEQYF

size: NA
D: TRBD2
V: TRBV18
J: TRBJ2-1
DNA: TGTGCCAGCTCAGGGCGACTAGCGGTCTCCTACAATGAGCAGTTCTTC
CDR3: CASSGRLAVSYNEQFF

size: NA
D: NA
V: TRBV19
J: TRBJ2-5
DNA: TGTGCCAGTAGTCCAGGGTGGCAAGAGACCCAGTACTTC
CDR3: CASSPGWQETQYF

size: NA
D: TRBD1
V: TRBV6-5
J: TRBJ1-2
DNA: TGTGCCAGCAGCGTTGGACAGGCCTATGGCTACACCTTC
CDR3: CASSVGQAYGYTF

size: NA
D: NA
V: TRBV19
J: TRBJ2-2
DNA: TGTGCCAGTAGTTTAGAGCGGGTGGGAGGGGAGCTGTTTTTT
CDR3: CASSLERVGGELFF

size: NA
D: TRBD2
V: TRBV5-1
J: TRBJ2-1
DNA: TGCGCCAGCAGAAAGGTGGCGGGAGGGTCATTCTACAATGAGCAGTTCTTC
CDR3: CASRKVAGGSFYNEQFF

size: NA
D: NA
V: TRBV3-1/TRBV3-2
J: TRBJ2-5
DNA: TGTGCCAGCAGCCAAGCGGAAGAGACCCAGTACTTC
CDR3: CASSQAEETQYF

size: NA
D: TRBD2
V: TRBV5-1
J: TRBJ2-1
DNA: TGCGCCAGCAGCGGGGGGGACTACTCTTACAATGAGCAGTTCTTC
CDR3: CASSGGDYSYNEQFF

size: NA
D: TRBD1
V: TRBV20-1
J: TRBJ1-2
DNA: TGCAGTGCTAAGGGGGCCTATGGCTACACCTTC
CDR3: CSAKGAYGYTF

size: few
D: TRBD1
V: TRBV27
J: TRBJ2-7
DNA: TGTGCCAGCAGAACTCTCCAAGGACAGGGTGCCTACGAGCAGTACTTC
CDR3: CASRTLQGQGAYEQYF

size: NA
D: TRBD1
V: TRBV19
J: TRBJ1-1
DNA: TGTGCCAGTCGCACAGGGGATAACACTGAAGCTTTCTTT
CDR3: CASRTGDNTEAFF

size: NA
D: TRBD1
V: TRBV29-1
J: TRBJ2-7
DNA: TGCAGCGGGGGGACAGGAAGGCTCGAGCAGTACTTC
CDR3: CSGGTGRLEQYF

size: NA
D: NA
V: TRBV21-1
J: TRBJ1-1
DNA: TGTGCCCCCAGGACAGGCTCTGAAGCTTTCTTT
CDR3: CAPRTGSEAFF

size: few
D: TRBD1
V: TRBV7-8
J: TRBJ1-2
DNA: TGTGCCAGCAGCCGGGACAGGGTGAATGGCTACACCTTC
CDR3: CASSRDRVNGYTF

size: NA
D: TRBD1
V: TRBV28
J: TRBJ2-3
DNA: TGTGCCAGCAGTACCCCGGGACAGAGGGCGCAGTATTTT
CDR3: CASSTPGQRAQYF

size: NA
D: NA
V: TRBV5-6
J: TRBJ1-2
DNA: TGCGCCAGCAGCTTGGACCAGGGCTATGGCTACACCTTC
CDR3: CASSLDQGYGYTF

size: NA
D: NA
V: TRBV3-1/TRBV3-2
J: TRBJ1-6
DNA: TGTGCCAGCAGCCAAGAGCAGAAGAATTCACCCCTCCACTTT
CDR3: CASSQEQKNSPLHF

size: once
D: TRBD1
V: TRBV7-9
J: TRBJ1-1
DNA: TGTGCCAGCAGCCCGCCTGGACAGGGGTGGGTGAACACTGAAGCTTTCTTT
CDR3: CASSPPGQGWVNTEAFF

size: once
D: TRBD1
V: TRBV27
J: TRBJ1-4
DNA: TGTGCCAGCAGTCCGGGACAGGGAAAAGAAAAACTGTTTTTT
CDR3: CASSPGQGKEKLFF

size: NA
D: NA
V: TRBV3-1/TRBV3-2
J: TRBJ1-3
DNA: TGTGCCAGCAGCCAAGACGTAAACACCATATATTTT
CDR3: CASSQDVNTIYF

size: NA
D: TRBD2
V: TRBV2
J: TRBJ2-7
DNA: TGTGCCAGCAGTGTAGAGCGGGAGGGCCTCTACGAGCAGTACTTC
CDR3: CASSVEREGLYEQYF

size: once
D: NA
V: TRBV27
J: TRBJ1-5
DNA: TGTGCCAGCAGCCCAGGTAGCAATCAGCCCCAGCATTTT
CDR3: CASSPGSNQPQHF

size: once
D: NA
V: TRBV5-4
J: TRBJ2-3
DNA: TGTGCCAGCAGCTTGGGGGTGGGAGCTAGCACAGATACGCAGTATTTT
CDR3: CASSLGVGASTDTQYF

size: NA
D: TRBD2
V: TRBV24-1
J: TRBJ2-1
DNA: TGTGCCACCAGTGATAGGCGTCGAGCGGGATTCAATGAGCAGTTCTTC
CDR3: CATSDRRRAGFNEQFF

size: NA
D: NA
V: TRBV28
J: TRBJ1-1
DNA: TGTGCCAGCAGTTCCCCGGGAGTGAACACTGAAGCTTTCTTT
CDR3: CASSSPGVNTEAFF

size: NA
D: TRBD1
V: TRBV6-5
J: TRBJ2-5
DNA: TGTGCCAGCAGTTACACCGATCGGACAGGGATTGAGACCCAGTACTTC
CDR3: CASSYTDRTGIETQYF

size: NA
D: TRBD2
V: TRBV5-4
J: TRBJ2-1
DNA: TGTGCCAGCAGCTTAGGCGGGAGGAGCTCCTACAATGAGCAGTTCTTC
CDR3: CASSLGGRSSYNEQFF

size: few
D: TRBD1
V: TRBV27
J: TRBJ2-1
DNA: TGTGCCAGCAGTATACAGGGGTGGAATGAGCAGTTCTTC
CDR3: CASSIQGWNEQFF

size: NA
D: NA
V: TRBV28
J: TRBJ1-2
DNA: TGTGCCAGCAGTTTACCCCCAGAACGCTACACCTTC
CDR3: CASSLPPERYTF

size: NA
D: TRBD2
V: TRBV5-8
J: TRBJ2-1
DNA: TGTGCCAGCAGAATAGCGGGAGGGTCGGGCAATGAGCAGTTCTTC
CDR3: CASRIAGGSGNEQFF

size: NA
D: NA
V: TRBV15
J: TRBJ1-1
DNA: TGTGCCACCAGCAGAGATCAAAGACAACGGAATGAGGAAGCTTTCTTT
CDR3: CATSRDQRQRNEEAFF

size: many
D: TRBD2
V: TRBV5-1
J: TRBJ2-1
DNA: TGCGCCAGCAGCTCCAGCGGGAGGGGATACAATGAGCAGTTCTTC
CDR3: CASSSSGRGYNEQFF

size: NA
D: NA
V: TRBV7-2
J: TRBJ1-5
DNA: TGTGCCAGCAGCTTAGCGCCGGTGGCAGGGGTCAATCAGCCCCAGCATTTT
CDR3: CASSLAPVAGVNQPQHF

size: NA
D: TRBD1
V: TRBV7-8
J: TRBJ2-2
DNA: TGTGCCAGCAGTTTTACAGGGGGCGCGTACACCGGGGAGCTGTTTTTT
CDR3: CASSFTGGAYTGELFF

size: NA
D: NA
V: TRBV6-5
J: TRBJ1-5
DNA: TGTGCCACCAGCGCGGGCTCCTATAGCAATCAGCCCCAGCATTTT
CDR3: CATSAGSYSNQPQHF

size: NA
D: TRBD1
V: TRBV5-6
J: TRBJ1-4
DNA: TGTGCCAGCAGCCTTCGACAGGGGGCTTTGACTAATGAAAAACTGTTTTTT
CDR3: CASSLRQGALTNEKLFF

size: NA
D: NA
V: TRBV6-5
J: TRBJ1-1
DNA: TGTGCCACCTATCCTCGAGGGAACACTGAAGCTTTCTTT
CDR3: CATYPRGNTEAFF

size: NA
D: NA
V: TRBV2
J: TRBJ2-5
DNA: TGTGCCAGCAGTGAAGAGGGATCGGGGGAGACCCAGTACTTC
CDR3: CASSEEGSGETQYF